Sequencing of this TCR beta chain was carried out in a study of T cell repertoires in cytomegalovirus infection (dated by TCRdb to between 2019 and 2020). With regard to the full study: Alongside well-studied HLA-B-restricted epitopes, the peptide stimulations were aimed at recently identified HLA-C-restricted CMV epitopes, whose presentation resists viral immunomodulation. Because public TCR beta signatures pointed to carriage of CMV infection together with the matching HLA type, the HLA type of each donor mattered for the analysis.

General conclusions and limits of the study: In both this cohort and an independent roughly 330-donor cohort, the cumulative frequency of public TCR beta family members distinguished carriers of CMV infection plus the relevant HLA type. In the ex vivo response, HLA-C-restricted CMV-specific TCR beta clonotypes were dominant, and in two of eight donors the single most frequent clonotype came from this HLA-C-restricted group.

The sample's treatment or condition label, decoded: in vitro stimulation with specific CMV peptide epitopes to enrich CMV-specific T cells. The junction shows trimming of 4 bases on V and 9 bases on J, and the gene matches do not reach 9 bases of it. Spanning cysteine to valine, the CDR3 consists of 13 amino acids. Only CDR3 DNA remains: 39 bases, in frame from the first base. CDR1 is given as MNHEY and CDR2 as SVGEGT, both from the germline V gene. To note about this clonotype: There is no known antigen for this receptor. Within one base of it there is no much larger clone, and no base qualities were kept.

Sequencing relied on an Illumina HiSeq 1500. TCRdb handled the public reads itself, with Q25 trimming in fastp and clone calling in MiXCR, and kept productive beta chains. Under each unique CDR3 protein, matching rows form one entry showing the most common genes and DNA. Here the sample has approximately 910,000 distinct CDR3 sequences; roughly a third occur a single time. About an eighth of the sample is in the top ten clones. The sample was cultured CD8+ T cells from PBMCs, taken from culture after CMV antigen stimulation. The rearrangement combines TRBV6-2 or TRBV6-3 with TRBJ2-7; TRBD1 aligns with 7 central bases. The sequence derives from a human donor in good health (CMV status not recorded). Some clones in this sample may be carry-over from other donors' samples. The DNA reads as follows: TGTGCCAGCAGTTCAACAGGGGCCGGTAGGCAGTACGTC. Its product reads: CASSSTGAGRQYV.